A selection of T cell receptor beta chains follows, all from one sample in a study of T cell changes during pregnancy in multiple sclerosis. Method: immunoSEQ multiplex PCR; TCRdb's copy keeps in-frame clones and lacks some. The sample contains around 40,000 clones, just under 95% of which appear only once. This specimen consisted of CD8+ T cells from peripheral blood mononuclear cells, obtained in the third trimester of pregnancy. These receptor sequences come from a female donor with multiple sclerosis, enrolled in a pregnancy study. CDR3s include the opening cysteine and the closing phenylalanine or tryptophan. The D gene is left open where the match is weak. Rows may omit the clone size; those that give it use once, few, many or a size class.

clone_size j_call v_call d_call cdr3_nt cdr3_aa
- TRBJ2-3 TRBV27 - TGTGCCAGCAGTGCGACTCCCTCTCCGGATACGCAGTATTTT CASSATPSPDTQYF
- TRBJ2-1 TRBV6-1 TRBD2 TGTGCCGGAATTCTAGCGGGGGGGCGTGGAAATGAGCAGTTCTTC CAGILAGGRGNEQFF
- TRBJ1-1 TRBV7-9 TRBD1 TGTGCCAGCAGCCTAGGACAGGGTGGTGAAGCTTTCTTT CASSLGQGGEAFF
- TRBJ2-6 TRBV11-2 - TGTGCCAGCAGCCGGGACATGGGGGCCAACGTCCTGACTTTC CASSRDMGANVLTF
once TRBJ2-1 TRBV7-2 TRBD2 TGTGCCAGCAGCTTAACTAGCGGGGAGATAGAACCCCAGTTCTTC CASSLTSGEIEPQFF
- TRBJ1-6 TRBV6-1 - TGTCCTCCGCGGGGGGGCTCCTATAATTCACCCCTCCACTTT CPPRGGSYNSPLHF
- TRBJ2-7 TRBV21-1 - TGTGCCAGCAGCCAAGGGAGGGGGCGCTACGAGCAGTACTTC CASSQGRGRYEQYF
- TRBJ2-1 TRBV30 TRBD2 TGTGCCTTAACCTGGACTAGCGGGGCTTACAATGAGCAGTTCTTC CALTWTSGAYNEQFF
- TRBJ2-5 TRBV4-1 - TGCGCCAGCAGCCAAGACGGTGAAGAGACCCAGTACTTC CASSQDGEETQYF
- TRBJ2-7 TRBV15 - TGTGCCACCAGCAGCCCAGGGTACGAGCAGTACTTC CATSSPGYEQYF
- TRBJ1-6 TRBV6-6 - TGTGCCAGCGGGGGGGGTGTATCACCCCTCCACTTT CASGGGVSPLHF
- TRBJ1-1 TRBV10-1 - TGCGCCAGCAGTGAGGGGACATCAGAAGCTTTCTTT CASSEGTSEAFF
- TRBJ2-4 TRBV19 TRBD1 TGTGCCAGTAGTATATGGGACAGGGGGCAAAACATTCAGTACTTC CASSIWDRGQNIQYF
- TRBJ1-2 TRBV7-8 - TGTGCCAGCAGCGGAAGCGGAGGAGGGGATGGCTACACCTTC CASSGSGGGDGYTF
- TRBJ1-6 TRBV11-2 TRBD1 TGTGCCAGCAGCTCAAGGGGGGACAGGGCCTTCAATTCACCCCTCCACTTT CASSSRGDRAFNSPLHF
- TRBJ2-7 TRBV7-6 TRBD1 TGTGCCAGCAGCTTATTTGGGATGGGACAGGGGCTAAGGTCCTACGAGCAGTACTTC CASSLFGMGQGLRSYEQYF
- TRBJ1-2 TRBV5-6 TRBD1 TGTGCCAGCAGCTTGGGTGGGACAGGGGCACACTATGGCTACACCTTC CASSLGGTGAHYGYTF
- TRBJ1-1 TRBV23-1 - TGCGCCAGCATCCCTCCTGCCCCCGGGGGCGGGGGCGCGATGAACACTGAAGCTTTCTTT CASIPPAPGGGGAMNTEAFF
- TRBJ1-5 TRBV15 - TGTGCCACCAGCAGGGACAAGGGCAATCAGCCCCAGCATTTT CATSRDKGNQPQHF